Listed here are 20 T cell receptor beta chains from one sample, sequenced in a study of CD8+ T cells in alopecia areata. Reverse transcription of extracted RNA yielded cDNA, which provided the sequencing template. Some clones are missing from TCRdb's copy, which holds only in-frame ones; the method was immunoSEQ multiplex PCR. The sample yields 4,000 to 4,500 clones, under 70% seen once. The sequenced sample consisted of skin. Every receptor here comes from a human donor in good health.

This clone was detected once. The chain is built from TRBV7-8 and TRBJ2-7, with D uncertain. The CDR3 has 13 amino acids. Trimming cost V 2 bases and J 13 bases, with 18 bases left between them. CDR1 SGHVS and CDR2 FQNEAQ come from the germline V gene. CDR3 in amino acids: CASSLSQAHELYF. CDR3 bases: TGTGCCAGCAGCTTAAGCCAGGCCCACGAGCTATACTTC.

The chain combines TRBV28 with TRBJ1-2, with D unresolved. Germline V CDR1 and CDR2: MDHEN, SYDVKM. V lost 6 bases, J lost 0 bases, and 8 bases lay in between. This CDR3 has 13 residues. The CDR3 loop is CASRPGPNYGYTF. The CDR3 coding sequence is TGTGCCAGCAGACCGGGCCCTAACTATGGCTACACCTTC.

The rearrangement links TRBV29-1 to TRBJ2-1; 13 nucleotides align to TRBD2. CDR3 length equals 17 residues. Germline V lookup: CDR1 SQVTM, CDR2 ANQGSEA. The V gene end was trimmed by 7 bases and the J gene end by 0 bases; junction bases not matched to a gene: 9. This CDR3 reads CSAPWTSGSFSYNEQFF. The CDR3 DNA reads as TGCAGCGCCCCCTGGACTAGCGGGAGTTTCTCCTACAATGAGCAGTTCTTC.

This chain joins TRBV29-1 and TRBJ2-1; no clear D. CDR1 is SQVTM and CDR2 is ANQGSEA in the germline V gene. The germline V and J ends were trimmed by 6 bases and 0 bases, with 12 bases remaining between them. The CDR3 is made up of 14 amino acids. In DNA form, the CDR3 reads TGCAGCGTGTGCCTATTAAGCTCCTACAATGAGCAGTTCTTC. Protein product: CSVCLLSSYNEQFF.

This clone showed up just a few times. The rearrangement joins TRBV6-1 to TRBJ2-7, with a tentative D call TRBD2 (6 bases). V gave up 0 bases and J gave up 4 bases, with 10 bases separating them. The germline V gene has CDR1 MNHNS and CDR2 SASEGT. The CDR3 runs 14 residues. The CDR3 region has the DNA TGTGCCAGCAGTGAAGCGGGGGAGGAATACGAGCAGTACTTC. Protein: CASSEAGEEYEQYF.

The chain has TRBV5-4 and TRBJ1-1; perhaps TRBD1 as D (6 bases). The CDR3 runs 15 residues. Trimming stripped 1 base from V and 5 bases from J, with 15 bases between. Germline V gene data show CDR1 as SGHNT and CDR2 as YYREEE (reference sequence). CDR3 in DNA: TGTGCCAGCAGCTTGATTACAGGGCAAACAACTGAAGCTTTCTTT. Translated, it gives CASSLITGQTTEAFF.

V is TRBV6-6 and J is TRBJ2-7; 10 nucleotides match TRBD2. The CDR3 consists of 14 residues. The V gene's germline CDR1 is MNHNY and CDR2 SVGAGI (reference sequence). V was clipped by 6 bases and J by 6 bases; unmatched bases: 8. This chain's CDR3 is CASRPGTSEIEQYF. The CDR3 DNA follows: TGTGCCAGCAGACCCGGGACTAGCGAGATCGAGCAGTACTTC.

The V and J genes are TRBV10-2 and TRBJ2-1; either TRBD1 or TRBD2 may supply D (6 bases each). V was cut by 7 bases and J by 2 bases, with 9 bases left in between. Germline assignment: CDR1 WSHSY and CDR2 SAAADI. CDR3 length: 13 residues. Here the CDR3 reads CASTGAAYNEQFF. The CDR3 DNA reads TGCGCCAGCACGGGGGCCGCCTACAATGAGCAGTTCTTC.

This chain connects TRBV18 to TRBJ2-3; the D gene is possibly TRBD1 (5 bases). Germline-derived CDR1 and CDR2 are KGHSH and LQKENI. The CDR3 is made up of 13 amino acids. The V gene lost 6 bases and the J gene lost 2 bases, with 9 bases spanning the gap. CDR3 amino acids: CASSPGATDTQYF. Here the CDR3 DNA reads TGTGCCAGCTCCCCTGGGGCCACAGATACGCAGTATTTT. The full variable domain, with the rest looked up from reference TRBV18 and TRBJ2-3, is NAGVMQNPRHLVRRRGQEARLRCSPMKGHSHVYWYRQLPEEGLKFMVYLQKENIIDESGMPKERFSAEFPKEGPSILRIQQVVRGDSAAYFCASSPGATDTQYFGPGTRLTVL.

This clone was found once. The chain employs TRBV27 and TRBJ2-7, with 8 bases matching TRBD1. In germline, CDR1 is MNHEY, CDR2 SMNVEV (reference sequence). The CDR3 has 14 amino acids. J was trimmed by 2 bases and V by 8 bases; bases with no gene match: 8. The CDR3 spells CASRFQGAPYEQYF. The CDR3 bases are TGTGCCAGCCGATTTCAGGGGGCCCCCTACGAGCAGTACTTC.

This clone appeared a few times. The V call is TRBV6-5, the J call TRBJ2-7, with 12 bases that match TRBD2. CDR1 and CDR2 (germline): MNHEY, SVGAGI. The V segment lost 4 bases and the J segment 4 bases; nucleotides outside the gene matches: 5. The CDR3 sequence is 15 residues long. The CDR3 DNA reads TGTGCCAGCAGTTCTCCGACTAGCGGGAGTTACGAGCAGTACTTC. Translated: CASSSPTSGSYEQYF.

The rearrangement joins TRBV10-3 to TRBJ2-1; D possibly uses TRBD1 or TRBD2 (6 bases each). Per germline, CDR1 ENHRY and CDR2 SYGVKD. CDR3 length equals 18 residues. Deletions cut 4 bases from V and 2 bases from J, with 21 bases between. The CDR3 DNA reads TGTGCCATCAGTGGTCCACCCCTAGCGAGGGGGACCTACAATGAGCAGTTCTTC. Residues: CAISGPPLARGTYNEQFF.

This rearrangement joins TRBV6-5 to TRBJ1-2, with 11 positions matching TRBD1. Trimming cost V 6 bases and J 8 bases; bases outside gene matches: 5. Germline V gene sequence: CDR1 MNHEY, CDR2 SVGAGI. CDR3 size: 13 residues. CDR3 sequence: CASSSGTGGGYTF. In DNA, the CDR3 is TGTGCCAGCAGCTCCGGGACAGGGGGGGGCTACACCTTC.

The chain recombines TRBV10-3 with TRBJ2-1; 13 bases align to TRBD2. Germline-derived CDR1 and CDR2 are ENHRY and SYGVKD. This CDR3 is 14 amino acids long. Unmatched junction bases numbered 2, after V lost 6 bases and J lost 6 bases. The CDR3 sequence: CAISRTSGSNEQFF. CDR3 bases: TGTGCCATCAGCCGGACTAGCGGGAGCAATGAGCAGTTCTTC.

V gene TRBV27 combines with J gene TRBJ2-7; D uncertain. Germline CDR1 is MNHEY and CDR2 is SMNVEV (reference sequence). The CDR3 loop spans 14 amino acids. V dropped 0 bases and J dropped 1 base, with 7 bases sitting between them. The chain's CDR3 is CASSLSEISYEQYF. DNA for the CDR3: TGTGCCAGCAGTTTATCGGAAATATCCTACGAGCAGTACTTC.

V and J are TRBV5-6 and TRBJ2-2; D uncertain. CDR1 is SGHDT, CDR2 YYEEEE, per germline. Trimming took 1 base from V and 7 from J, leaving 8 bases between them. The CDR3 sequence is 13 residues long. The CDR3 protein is CASSLPQGGELFF. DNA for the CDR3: TGTGCCAGCAGCTTGCCCCAAGGCGGGGAGCTGTTTTTT.

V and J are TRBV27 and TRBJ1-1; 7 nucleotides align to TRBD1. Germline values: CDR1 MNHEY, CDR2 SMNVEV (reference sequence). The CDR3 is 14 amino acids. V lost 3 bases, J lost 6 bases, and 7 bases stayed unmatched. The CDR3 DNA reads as TGTGCCAGCAGTTTTATGGACAGGCTGGCTGAAGCTTTCTTT. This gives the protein CASSFMDRLAEAFF.

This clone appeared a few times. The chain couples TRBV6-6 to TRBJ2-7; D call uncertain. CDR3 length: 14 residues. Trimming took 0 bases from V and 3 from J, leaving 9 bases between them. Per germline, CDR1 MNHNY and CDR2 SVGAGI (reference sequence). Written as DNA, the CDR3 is TGTGCCAGCAGTTACTCGTTTGAAGGCTACGAGCAGTACTTC. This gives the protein CASSYSFEGYEQYF.

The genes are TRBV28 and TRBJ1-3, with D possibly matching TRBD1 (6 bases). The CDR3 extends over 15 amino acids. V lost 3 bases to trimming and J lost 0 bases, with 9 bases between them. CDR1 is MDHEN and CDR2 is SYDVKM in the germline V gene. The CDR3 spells CASSFRTDSGNTIYF. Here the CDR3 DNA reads TGTGCCAGCAGTTTTAGGACAGACTCTGGAAACACCATATATTTT. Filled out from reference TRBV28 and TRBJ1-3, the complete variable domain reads DVKVTQSSRYLVKRTGEKVFLECVQDMDHENMFWYRQDPGLGLRLIYFSYDVKMKEKGDIPEGYSVSREKKERFSLILESASTNQTSMYLCASSFRTDSGNTIYFGEGSWLTVV.

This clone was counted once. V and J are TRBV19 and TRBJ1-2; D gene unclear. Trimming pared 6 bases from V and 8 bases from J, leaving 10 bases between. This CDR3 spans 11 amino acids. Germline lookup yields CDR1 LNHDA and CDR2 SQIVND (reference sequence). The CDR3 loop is CASRWFGGYTF. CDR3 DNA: TGTGCCAGTAGATGGTTTGGGGGCTACACCTTC. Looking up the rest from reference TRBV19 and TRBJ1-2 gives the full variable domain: DGGITQSPKYLFRKEGQNVTLSCEQNLNHDAMYWYRQDPGQGLRLIYYSQIVNDFQKGDIAEGYSVSREKKESFPLTVTSAQKNPTAFYLCASRWFGGYTFGSGTRLTVV.